In this sample, the clone carrying this T cell receptor beta chain turned up a few times. The antigen remains unidentified. These data are taken from a study of blood T cells in healthy people across ages. Whole-study findings and limits: Per million T cells, TCR beta diversity dropped about linearly as age rose. Researchers said unsorted PBMCs prevented a conclusive naive versus antigen-experienced comparison. Greater diversity and more naive CD4+ cells were seen in long-lived donors than in aged donors.

The CDR3 sequence is 15 residues long. From germline, CDR1 is ENHRY and CDR2 SYGVKD. Combining a sample-barcoded 5' primer with a J-beta primer mix, a second PCR ran for roughly 6 to 12 cycles. Each sample yielded at least 2.5 million CDR3-containing paired-end reads. TCRdb redid the calling of the 5' RACE reads with MiXCR, one entry per CDR3 protein. The table has under 800,000 distinct CDR3 sequences, roughly 20% seen once. Sequencing was performed on blood. This clonotype originated in an older man in good health. This chain links TRBV10-3 with TRBJ2-5; 12 bases are a match to TRBD1. The J call may be in error: the DNA end matches TRBJ2-7 better. This chain's CDR3 is CAIRDRDRGPYEQYF. CDR3 nucleotides: TGTGCCATCAGAGACCGGGACAGGGGGCCCTACGAGCAGTACTTC.